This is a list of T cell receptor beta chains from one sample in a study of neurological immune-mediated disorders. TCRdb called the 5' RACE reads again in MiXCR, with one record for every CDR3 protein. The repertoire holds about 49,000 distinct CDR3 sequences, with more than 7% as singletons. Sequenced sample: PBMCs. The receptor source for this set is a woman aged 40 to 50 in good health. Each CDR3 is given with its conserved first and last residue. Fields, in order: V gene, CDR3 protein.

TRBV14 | CASSQVVRAEAFF
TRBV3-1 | CASSQDGGIYEQYF
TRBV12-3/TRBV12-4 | CASSFSAAGYTF
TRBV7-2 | CASSLGAHRSTEAFF
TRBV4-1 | CASSRGASGDTQYF
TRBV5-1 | CASSLNHGSEAFF
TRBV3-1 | CASSQEGLSYEQYF
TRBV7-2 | CASSSRTRDRGYFF
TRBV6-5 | CATGSRVEAFF
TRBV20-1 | CSALVQTGNEQYF
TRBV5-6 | CASSGQAVYEQYF
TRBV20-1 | CSARDLRGRSTGELFF
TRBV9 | CASSAGTGVHEKLFF
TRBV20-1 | CSASKLAGQSYEQYF
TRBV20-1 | CSASGDPLSPGETQYF
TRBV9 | CASSPTGLAVNEQFF
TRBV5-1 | CASSPRTGGFQETQYF
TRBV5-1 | CASGTGTVETQYF
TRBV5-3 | CARSPGLLTDTQYF
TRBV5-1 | CASSLAPGSNQPQHF
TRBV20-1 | CSAGLAARGADTQYF
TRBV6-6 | CASRDGTGENEKLFF
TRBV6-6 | CASSYTDRGVEQYF